This entry is about one T cell receptor beta chain. Antigen: not known. This specimen comes from a study of siplizumab effects on memory and regulatory T cells. General study findings and limits: Proliferating clones, CD4+ or CD8+, lacked an assignable naive or memory phenotype in roughly 80-96% of cases.

Per sample, some 93,000 TCR templates were assayed. TCRdb's table, derived via immunoSEQ multiplex PCR, lists solely in-frame clones and lacks some. The table has over 70,000 clones, over 90% seen once; the top ten hold around 18%. The CDR3 has 11 amino acids. The V end lost 3 bases, the J end lost 4 bases, and 5 bases lay between the germline ends. The V gene's germline CDR1 is DFQATT and CDR2 SNEGSKA (reference sequence). The TCR comes from a human donor in good health. The chain employs TRBV20-1 and TRBJ2-3; D unclear. The sample taken for sequencing was CD8+ T cells sorted from blood. The CDR3 loop is CSARAADTQYF. The CDR3 region has the DNA TGCAGTGCTAGGGCAGCAGATACGCAGTATTTT.